This T cell receptor (beta chain) stems from a study of shared clonotypes between healthy human individuals. As originally analysed: ImmunoSEQ output lacked quality scores and full-length reads, limiting matched filtering. Repertoires were generated with immunoSEQ multiplex PCR, while TCRdb's copy carries only in-frame clones and drops some. The V and J calls and the clone size are those of that table, but D and trimming were determined from the DNA. In the table there are under 2.5 million clones, under 95% of which are singletons. Recent vaccinations or acute infections were absent in the healthy HIV-negative adult donors. Concerning this clone: The antigen is undetermined.

Findings of the study overall: Among donors, the sharing of clonotypes was expected to be influenced by sequencing depth.

CDR3 length: 14 amino acids. J gave up 6 bases and V 11 bases, and 9 bases lay outside the gene matches. Germline V lookup: CDR1 MDHEN, CDR2 SYDVKM. Sequencing input: naive CD4+ T cells from PBMCs. Indicated subset: CD45RA+ positively selected. The source of this sequence is a man aged 18 to 35 in good health. Some clones in this sample may be carry-over from other donors' samples. This rearrangement joins TRBV28 to TRBJ2-2; 10 nucleotides match TRBD2. CDR3 loop: CASGSGRPAGELFF. CDR3 sequence (DNA): TGTGCCTCAGGTAGCGGGAGGCCCGCCGGGGAGCTGTTTTTT.